The following is a T cell receptor (beta chain) sequence with its context. Profiled with immunoSEQ multiplex PCR; TCRdb holds only in-frame clones, not every one. The sample has 50,000 or so clones, 94% seen once. The data were obtained in a study of T cell changes during pregnancy in multiple sclerosis. With 2 bases removed from V and 3 bases from J, the gap between germline ends came to 8 bases. The CDR3 runs to 13 residues. In germline, CDR1 is SGHDT, CDR2 YYEEEE. The chain uses TRBV5-6 and TRBJ2-5; D is unclear. The sample in question was CD4+ T cells from peripheral blood mononuclear cells, obtained in the third trimester of pregnancy. The clonotype comes from a female donor with multiple sclerosis, enrolled in a pregnancy study. This chain's CDR3 is CASSFLQKETQYF. The CDR3 nucleotides are TGTGCCAGCAGCTTTCTTCAGAAAGAGACCCAGTACTTC. The full variable domain, its missing parts supplied by reference TRBV5-6 and TRBJ2-5, is DAGVTQSPTHLIKTRGQQVTLRCSPKSGHDTVSWYQQALGQGPQFIFQYYEEEERQRGNFPDRFSGHQFPNYSSELNVNALLLGDSALYLCASSFLQKETQYFGPGTRLLVL.